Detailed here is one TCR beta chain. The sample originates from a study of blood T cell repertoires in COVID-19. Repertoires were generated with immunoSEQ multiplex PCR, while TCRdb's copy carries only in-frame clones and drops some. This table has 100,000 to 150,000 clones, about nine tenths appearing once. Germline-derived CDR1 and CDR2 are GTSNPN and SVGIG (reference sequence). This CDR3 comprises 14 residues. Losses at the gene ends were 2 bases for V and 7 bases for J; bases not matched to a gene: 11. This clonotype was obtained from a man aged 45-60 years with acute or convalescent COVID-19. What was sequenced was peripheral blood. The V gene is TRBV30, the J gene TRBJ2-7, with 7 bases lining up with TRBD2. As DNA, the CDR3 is TGTGCCTGGAGTATACCTCCAGGCGGGGGAGAGCAGTACTTC. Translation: CAWSIPPGGGEQYF.